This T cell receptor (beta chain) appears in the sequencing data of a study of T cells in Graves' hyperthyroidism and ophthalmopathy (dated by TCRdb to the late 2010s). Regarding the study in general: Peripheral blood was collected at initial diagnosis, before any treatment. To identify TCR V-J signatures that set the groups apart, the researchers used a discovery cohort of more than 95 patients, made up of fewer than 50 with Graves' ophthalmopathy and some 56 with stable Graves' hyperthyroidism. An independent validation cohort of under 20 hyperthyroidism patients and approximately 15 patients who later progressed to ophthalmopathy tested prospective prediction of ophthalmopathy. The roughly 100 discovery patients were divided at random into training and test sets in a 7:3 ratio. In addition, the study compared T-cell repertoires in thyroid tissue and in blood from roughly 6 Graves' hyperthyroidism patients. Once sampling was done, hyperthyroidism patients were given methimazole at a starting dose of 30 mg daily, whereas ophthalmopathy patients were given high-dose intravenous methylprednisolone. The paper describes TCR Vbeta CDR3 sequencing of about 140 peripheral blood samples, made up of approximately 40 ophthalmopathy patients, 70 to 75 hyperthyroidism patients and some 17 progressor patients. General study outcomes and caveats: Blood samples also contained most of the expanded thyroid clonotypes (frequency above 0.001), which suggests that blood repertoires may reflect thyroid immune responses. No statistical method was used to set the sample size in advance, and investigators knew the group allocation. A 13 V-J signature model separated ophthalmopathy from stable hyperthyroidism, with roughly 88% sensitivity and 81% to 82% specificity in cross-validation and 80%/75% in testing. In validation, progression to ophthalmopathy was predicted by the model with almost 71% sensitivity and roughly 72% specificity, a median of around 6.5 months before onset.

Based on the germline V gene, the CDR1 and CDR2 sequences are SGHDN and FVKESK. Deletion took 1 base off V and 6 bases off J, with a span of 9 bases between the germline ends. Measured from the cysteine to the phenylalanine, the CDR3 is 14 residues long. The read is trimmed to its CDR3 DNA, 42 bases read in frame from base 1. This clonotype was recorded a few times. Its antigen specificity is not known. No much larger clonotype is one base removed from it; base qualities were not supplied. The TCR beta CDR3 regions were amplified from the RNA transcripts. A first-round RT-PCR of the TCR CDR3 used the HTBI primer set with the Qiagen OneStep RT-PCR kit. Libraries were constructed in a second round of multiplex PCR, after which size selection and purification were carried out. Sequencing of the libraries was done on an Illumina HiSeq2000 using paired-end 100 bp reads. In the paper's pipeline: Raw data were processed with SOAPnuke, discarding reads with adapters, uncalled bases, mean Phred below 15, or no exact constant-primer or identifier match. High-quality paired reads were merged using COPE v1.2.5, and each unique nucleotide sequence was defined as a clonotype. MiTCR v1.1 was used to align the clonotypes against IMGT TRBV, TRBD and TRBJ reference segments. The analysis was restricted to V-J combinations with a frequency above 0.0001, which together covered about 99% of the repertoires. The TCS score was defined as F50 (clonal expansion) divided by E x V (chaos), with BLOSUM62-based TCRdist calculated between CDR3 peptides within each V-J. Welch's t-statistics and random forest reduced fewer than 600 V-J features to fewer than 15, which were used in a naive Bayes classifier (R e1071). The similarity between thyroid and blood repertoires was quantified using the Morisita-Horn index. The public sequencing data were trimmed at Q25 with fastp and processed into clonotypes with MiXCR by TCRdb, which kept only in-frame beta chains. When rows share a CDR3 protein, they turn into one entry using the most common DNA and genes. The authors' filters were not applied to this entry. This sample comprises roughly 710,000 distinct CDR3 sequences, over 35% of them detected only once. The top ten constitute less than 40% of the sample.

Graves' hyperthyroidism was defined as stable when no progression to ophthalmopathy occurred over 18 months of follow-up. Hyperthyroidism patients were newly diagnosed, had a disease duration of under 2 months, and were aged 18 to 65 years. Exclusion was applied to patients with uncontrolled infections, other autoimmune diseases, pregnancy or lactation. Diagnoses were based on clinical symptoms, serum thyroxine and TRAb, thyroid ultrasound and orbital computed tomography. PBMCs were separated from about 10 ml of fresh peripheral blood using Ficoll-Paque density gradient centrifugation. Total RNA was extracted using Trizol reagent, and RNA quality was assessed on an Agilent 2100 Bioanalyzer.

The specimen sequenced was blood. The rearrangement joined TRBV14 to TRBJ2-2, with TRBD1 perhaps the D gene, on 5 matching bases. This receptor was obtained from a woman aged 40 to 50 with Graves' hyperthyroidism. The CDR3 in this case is CASSQGQISGELFF. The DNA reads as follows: TGTGCCAGCAGCCAAGGACAGATTTCCGGGGAGCTGTTTTTT.